Described below is a single T cell receptor beta chain sequence and its context. CDR1 is SGDLS and CDR2 is YYNGEE in the germline V gene. The CDR3 extends over 15 amino acids. V lost 5 bases and J lost 0; bases outside the gene matches: 4. This entry belongs to a study of blood T cell repertoires in COVID-19. Original data processing: Using reference gene primer amplification, nucleated cell counts were estimated. Sequencing was performed with immunoSEQ multiplex PCR; in TCRdb, only in-frame clones are kept and a portion is missing. For V, J and clone size, that table is used; D and trimming come from the DNA. Of around 130,000 clones listed, roughly 83% are singletons.

Specimen: peripheral blood. This rearrangement joins TRBV9 to TRBJ2-5; 10 bases line up with TRBD1. This clonotype was sampled from a woman of 80 years or more with acute or convalescent COVID-19. The CDR3, as DNA: TGTGCCAGCAGTGGACAGGGGGAGGACCAAGAGACCCAGTACTTC. This codes for CASSGQGEDQETQYF.